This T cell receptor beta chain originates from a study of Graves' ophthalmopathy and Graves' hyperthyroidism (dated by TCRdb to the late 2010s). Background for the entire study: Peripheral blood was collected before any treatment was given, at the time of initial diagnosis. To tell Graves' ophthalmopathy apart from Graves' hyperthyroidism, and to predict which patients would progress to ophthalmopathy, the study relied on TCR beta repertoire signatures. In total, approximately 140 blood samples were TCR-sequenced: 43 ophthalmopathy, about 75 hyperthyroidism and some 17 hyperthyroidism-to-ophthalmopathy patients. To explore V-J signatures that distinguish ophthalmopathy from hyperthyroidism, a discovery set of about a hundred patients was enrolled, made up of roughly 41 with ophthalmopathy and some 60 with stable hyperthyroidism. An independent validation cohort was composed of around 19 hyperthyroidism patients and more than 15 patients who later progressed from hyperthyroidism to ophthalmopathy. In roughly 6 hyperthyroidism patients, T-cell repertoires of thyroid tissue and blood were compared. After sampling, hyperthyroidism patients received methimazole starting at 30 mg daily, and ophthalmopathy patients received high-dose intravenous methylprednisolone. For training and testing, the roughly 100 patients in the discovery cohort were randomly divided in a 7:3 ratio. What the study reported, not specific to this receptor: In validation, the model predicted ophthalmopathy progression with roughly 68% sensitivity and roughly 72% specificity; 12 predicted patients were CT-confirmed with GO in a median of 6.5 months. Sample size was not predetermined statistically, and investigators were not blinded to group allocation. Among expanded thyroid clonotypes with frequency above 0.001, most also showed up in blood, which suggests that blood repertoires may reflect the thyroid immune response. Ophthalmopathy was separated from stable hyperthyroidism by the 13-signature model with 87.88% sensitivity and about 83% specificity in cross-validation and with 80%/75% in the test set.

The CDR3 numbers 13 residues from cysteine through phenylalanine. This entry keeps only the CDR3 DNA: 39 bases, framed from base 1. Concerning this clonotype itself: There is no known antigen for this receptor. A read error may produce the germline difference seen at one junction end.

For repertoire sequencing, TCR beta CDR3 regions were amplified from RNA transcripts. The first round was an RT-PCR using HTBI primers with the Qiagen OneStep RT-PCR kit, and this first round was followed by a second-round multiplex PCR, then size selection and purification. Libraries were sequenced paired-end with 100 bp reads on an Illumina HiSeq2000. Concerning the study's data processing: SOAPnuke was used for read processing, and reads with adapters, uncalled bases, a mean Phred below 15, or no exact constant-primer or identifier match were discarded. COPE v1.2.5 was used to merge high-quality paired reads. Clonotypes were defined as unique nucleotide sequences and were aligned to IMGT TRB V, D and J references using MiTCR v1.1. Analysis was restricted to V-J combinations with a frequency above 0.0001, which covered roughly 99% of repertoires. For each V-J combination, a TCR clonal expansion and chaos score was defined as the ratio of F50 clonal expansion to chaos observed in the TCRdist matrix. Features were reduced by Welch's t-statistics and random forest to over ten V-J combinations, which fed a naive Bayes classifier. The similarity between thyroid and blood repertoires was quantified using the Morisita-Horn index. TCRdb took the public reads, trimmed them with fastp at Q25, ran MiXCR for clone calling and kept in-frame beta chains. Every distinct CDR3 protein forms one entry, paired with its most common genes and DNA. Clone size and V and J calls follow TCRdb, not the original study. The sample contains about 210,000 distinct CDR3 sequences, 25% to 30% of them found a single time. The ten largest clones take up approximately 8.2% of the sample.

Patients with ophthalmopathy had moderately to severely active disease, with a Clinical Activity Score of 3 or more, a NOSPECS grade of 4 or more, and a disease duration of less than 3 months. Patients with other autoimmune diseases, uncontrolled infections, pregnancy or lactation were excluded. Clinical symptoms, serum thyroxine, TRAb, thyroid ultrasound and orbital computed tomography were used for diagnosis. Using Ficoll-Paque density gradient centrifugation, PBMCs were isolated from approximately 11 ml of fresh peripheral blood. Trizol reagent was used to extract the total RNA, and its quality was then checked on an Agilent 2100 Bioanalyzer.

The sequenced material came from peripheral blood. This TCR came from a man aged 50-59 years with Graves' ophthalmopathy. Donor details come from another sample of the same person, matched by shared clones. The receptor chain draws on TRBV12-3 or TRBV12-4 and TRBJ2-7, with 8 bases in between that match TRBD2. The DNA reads TGTGCCAGCAGCAGACAGTCAAGCGGGAGATTGTTCTTC. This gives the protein CASSRQSSGRLFF.